This T cell receptor (beta chain) was captured in a study of lymphopenia after photon versus proton radiotherapy. Deletions cut 6 bases from V and 2 bases from J, with 10 bases between. This CDR3 has 13 amino acids. Germline CDR1 reads LNHDA; CDR2 reads SQIVND (reference sequence). To note about this clone: Its antigen is undetermined.

Study findings and constraints: Under photons, naive T cells and diversity fell while effector/memory populations rose. Survival link was tested only in deceased patients; proton benefit remains a possibility. Post-nadir TCR diversity decline inversely tracked overall survival among those who died. Post-nadir diversity loss with photons came from oligoclonal expansion, particularly CD8+ Temra cells.

Using immunoSEQ multiplex PCR, the repertoire was profiled, and TCRdb retains in-frame clones only, with some absent. This sample has several thousand clones, with around nine tenths found just once. The rearrangement links TRBV19 to TRBJ1-2, with D possibly being TRBD1 (5 bases). The source is an elderly man with cholangiocarcinoma. The source material was peripheral blood, sampled from a patient treated with photon-based radiotherapy. The CDR3: CASRRDGNYGYTF. CDR3 bases: TGTGCCAGTAGGAGGGACGGAAACTATGGCTACACCTTC.